The T cell receptor beta chain under discussion was sequenced for a study of cytomegalovirus exposure and HLA in healthy donors. The PCR was carried out with 60 Vbeta primers and 13 Jbeta primers. TCRdb's copy holds only in-frame clones and misses some; the assay was immunoSEQ multiplex PCR. The table records about 120,000 clones, 75% to 80% of them present only once. The TCR sequence derives from a woman aged 40 to 50 in good health and CMV-seropositive. The sequenced sample was PBMCs.

CDR3 residues: CAWSGGKRGYYEQYF. The CDR3 bases are TGTGCCTGGAGTGGTGGGAAGCGGGGGTATTACGAGCAGTACTTC. The genes are TRBV30 and TRBJ2-7; 8 nucleotides match TRBD2. Looked up from germline, CDR1 is GTSNPN and CDR2 is SVGIG (reference sequence). Losses at the gene ends were 1 base for V and 4 bases for J; bases not matched to a gene: 9. CDR3 length equals 15 residues.